The 17 T cell receptor beta chains in this list originate from one sample, sequenced in a study of T-cell memory formation after mild COVID-19. One entry per CDR3 protein, called by TCRdb with MiXCR from the 5' RACE reads. The sample shows just under 350,000 distinct CDR3 sequences, 13% of them seen only once. Input material: PBMCs or a T cell subset sorted from them (not recorded which). Receptors originate from a man in his late teens or twenties who had mild COVID-19 (a few samples of this study predate the infection). Cell type and time point are not known.

This clonotype was seen a few times. This rearrangement joins TRBV12-3 or TRBV12-4 to TRBJ2-2; 7 nucleotides agree with TRBD2. V shed 6 bases and J 3 bases; nucleotides not matched to a gene: 10. The CDR3 totals 16 residues. The CDR3 DNA reads TGTGCCAGCAGACTCCGGCGGGGGAGGTACACCGGGGAGCTGTTTTTT. Translated: CASRLRRGRYTGELFF.

This clonotype has a handful of counts. The chain links TRBV11-2 to TRBJ2-2, with D uncertain. V was pared by 5 bases and J by 1 base, with 8 bases between. Germline-derived CDR1 and CDR2 are SGHAT and FQNNGV. The CDR3 covers 14 residues. The CDR3 nucleotides are TGTGCCAGCAGCACAAACAGGAACACCGGGGAGCTGTTTTTT. This encodes CASSTNRNTGELFF. Together with reference TRBV11-2 and TRBJ2-2, the CDR3 gives the full variable domain: EAGVAQSPRYKIIEKRQSVAFWCNPISGHATLYWYQQILGQGPKLLIQFQNNGVVDDSQLPKDRFSAERLKGVDSTLKIQPAKLEDSAVYLCASSTNRNTGELFFGEGSRLTVL.

This clonotype was recorded many times. The chain couples TRBV7-9 to TRBJ2-5; D is uncertain. The V and J ends lost 0 bases and 2 bases respectively, with 7 bases between them. The CDR3 totals 14 residues. CDR1 is SEHNR, CDR2 FQNEAQ, per germline (reference sequence). The CDR3, as DNA: TGTGCCAGCAGCTTAGCCGCGGAACAAGAGACCCAGTACTTC. Its translation is CASSLAAEQETQYF.

This clonotype has just a few counts. The chain carries TRBV7-9 and TRBJ2-7; D possibly corresponds to TRBD1 (6 bases). Trimming took off 5 bases at V and 0 bases at J, with 14 bases between the two ends. The CDR3 has 15 residues. Per germline, CDR1 SEHNR and CDR2 FQNEAQ (reference sequence). In DNA, the CDR3 is TGTGCCAGCAGCATAACAGGGACCAGCTCCTACGAGCAGTACTTC. Translated: CASSITGTSSYEQYF.

This clonotype appeared many times. The chain links TRBV18 to TRBJ1-1; possibly TRBD1 for D (5 bases). Trimming removed 3 bases at V and 5 bases at J, with 13 bases between. Germline lookup yields CDR1 KGHSH and CDR2 LQKENI. The CDR3 contains 14 residues. The CDR3 spells CASSPSRGGTEAFF. DNA for the CDR3: TGTGCCAGCTCACCTTCTAGGGGCGGGACTGAAGCTTTCTTT. The full variable domain, completed using reference TRBV18 and TRBJ1-1, is NAGVMQNPRHLVRRRGQEARLRCSPMKGHSHVYWYRQLPEEGLKFMVYLQKENIIDESGMPKERFSAEFPKEGPSILRIQQVVRGDSAAYFCASSPSRGGTEAFFGQGTRLTVV.

J is TRBJ2-5 and V is TRBV29-1, with D perhaps matching TRBD1 or TRBD2 (5 bases each). CDR3 size: 12 residues. Per the germline V gene, CDR1 is SQVTM and CDR2 is ANQGSEA. Trimming took 4 bases from V and 0 from J, leaving 6 bases between them. CDR3 sequence reads: CSVGGDQETQYF. The CDR3 DNA reads as TGCAGCGTTGGAGGGGACCAAGAGACCCAGTACTTC.

V is TRBV4-3 and J is TRBJ2-3, with D tentatively TRBD1 or TRBD2 (6 bases each). CDR1 is LGHNA and CDR2 is YSLEER in the germline V gene. The V end was cut by 0 bases, the J end by 11 bases, with 15 bases between. This CDR3 spans 14 amino acids. CDR3 sequence: CASSQDGGQGRQYF. CDR3 DNA: TGCGCCAGCAGCCAAGATGGAGGGCAGGGGAGGCAGTATTTT.

V is TRBV7-2 and J is TRBJ1-2; D gene uncertain. Per the germline V gene, CDR1 is SGHTA and CDR2 is FQGNSA. The CDR3 sequence is 15 residues long. V shed 5 bases and J shed 6 bases, with 19 bases lying between them. CDR3 coding DNA: TGTGCCAGCAGCAAACGAAGTGAGGAACACAATGGCTACACCTTC. Translation: CASSKRSEEHNGYTF.

This rearrangement joins TRBV7-6 to TRBJ2-3; D is unresolved. This CDR3 has 12 residues. Germline V gives CDR1 SGHVS, CDR2 FNYEAQ. V was clipped by 7 bases and J by 2 bases, with 7 bases between them. CDR3 coding DNA: TGTGCCAGCACCCAGGTCACAGATACGCAGTATTTT. It yields the protein CASTQVTDTQYF.

This clonotype was seen more than once but under ten times. The V gene is TRBV5-1, the J gene TRBJ1-2; the D is unclear. Germline CDR1 is SGHRS and CDR2 is YFSETQ. There are 12 residues in the CDR3. Trimming shortened V by 7 bases and J by 3 bases, and 10 bases separated the two germline ends. CDR3 DNA: TGCGCCAGCTTTAATGGGTACTATGGCTACACCTTC. It translates to CASFNGYYGYTF.

This chain links TRBV5-1 with TRBJ2-1; tentatively, D is TRBD1 or TRBD2 (5 bases each). This CDR3 has 16 amino acids. Germline CDR1 and CDR2: SGHRS and YFSETQ. Between the trimmed V and J ends, which lost 3 bases and 2 bases, there was a span of 15 bases. This CDR3 is CASSWDDRVTYNEQFF. CDR3 sequence (DNA): TGCGCCAGCAGCTGGGACGACCGCGTCACCTACAATGAGCAGTTCTTC.

Ten or more counts support this clonotype. The V and J genes are TRBV7-9 and TRBJ1-6; D is unresolved. V was pared by 1 base and J by 0 bases, with 4 bases between. Germline V CDR1 and CDR2: SEHNR, FQNEAQ (reference sequence). This CDR3 contains 15 residues. CDR3 nucleotides: TGTGCCAGCAGCTTAGGGAGCTCCTATAATTCACCCCTCCACTTT. It specifies CASSLGSSYNSPLHF.

The sample holds a few counts of this clonotype. The rearrangement links TRBV4-1 to TRBJ2-5; 12 bases match TRBD1. The CDR3 has 15 amino acids. The germline gives CDR1 MGHRA, CDR2 YSYEKL. Losses at the gene ends were 4 bases for V and 5 bases for J; bases not matched to a gene: 5. The CDR3 reads CASSRDRGRRETQYF. The CDR3 region has the DNA TGCGCCAGCAGCCGGGACAGGGGGCGCCGCGAGACCCAGTACTTC.

This chain links TRBV30 with TRBJ1-2, with D possibly matching TRBD1 (5 bases). From germline, CDR1 is GTSNPN and CDR2 SVGIG (reference sequence). V shed 2 bases and J shed 4 bases, with 14 bases lying between them. The CDR3 runs 14 residues. The CDR3 reads CAWSRGARSYGYTF. CDR3 sequence (DNA): TGTGCCTGGAGTCGTGGGGCAAGGAGCTATGGCTACACCTTC. Full variable domain (missing parts from reference TRBV30 and TRBJ1-2): SQTIHQWPATLVQPVGSPLSLECTVEGTSNPNLYWYRQAAGRGLQLLFYSVGIGQISSEVPQNLSASRPQDRQFILSSKKLLLSDSGFYLCAWSRGARSYGYTFGSGTRLTVV.

The V gene is TRBV15, the J gene TRBJ2-2; unclear D gene. Trimming cost V 1 base and J 6 bases, with 9 bases left between them. The CDR3 is made up of 14 amino acids. CDR1 is LNHNV, CDR2 YYDKDF, per germline (reference sequence). For the CDR3, the DNA is TGTGCCACCAGCAGAGGCGATGCCTCCGGGGAGCTGTTTTTT. Its translation is CATSRGDASGELFF.

This clonotype was observed a handful of times. The chain combines TRBV5-1 with TRBJ2-1; 8 positions agree with TRBD1. The CDR3 contains 17 residues. Germline values: CDR1 SGHRS, CDR2 YFSETQ. The ends lost 3 bases at V and 4 bases at J; junction bases unmatched: 12. CDR3 loop: CASSSKPGQDRYNEQFF. In nucleotides, the CDR3 is TGCGCCAGCAGCTCGAAACCGGGACAGGACAGGTACAATGAGCAGTTCTTC.

V and J are TRBV18 and TRBJ2-7, with TRBD2 identical over 9 bases. This CDR3 has 14 residues. V was pared by 2 bases and J by 3 bases, with 2 bases of the junction left unmatched. CDR1 KGHSH and CDR2 LQKENI come from the germline V gene. Written as DNA, the CDR3 is TGTGCCAGCTCACCAGATAGCGGGGGCTACGAGCAGTACGTC. Encoded protein: CASSPDSGGYEQYV.